This T cell receptor beta chain came from a study of early T cells in non-severe SARS-CoV-2 infection. About the study: It was bulk RNA from unsorted whole blood that was sequenced, and the chains were unpaired. General study findings and limits: Reliance on VDJdb matching favored anti-spike CD8 responses; private and CD4 specificities were missed.

As concerns this clonotype: Antigen unknown.

Individual cDNA molecules were tagged with unique molecular identifiers, the study reported. TCRdb re-derived calls from the 5' RACE reads in MiXCR, one entry per CDR3 protein. The profile shows about 55,000 distinct CDR3 sequences, 14% to 15% of them singletons. Trimming stripped 4 bases from V and 5 bases from J, with 14 bases between. Germline V gene sequence: CDR1 SSHAT, CDR2 FNYEAQ (reference sequence). The CDR3 extends over 14 amino acids. Sequenced material: whole blood, taken at baseline. V usage is TRBV7-7 and J usage is TRBJ2-5, with D perhaps matching TRBD1 (6 bases). The TCR was taken from an adult who was a healthcare worker with PCR-confirmed SARS-CoV-2 infection or an uninfected control (not recorded which). The DNA for the CDR3 is TGTGCCAGCAGCTCAGCGACAGGTTTCGAGACCCAGTACTTC. Translating it yields CASSSATGFETQYF.